This T cell receptor (beta chain) was profiled in a study of vaccination effects on CD4 cells after COVID-19. Libraries were prepared by immunoSEQ multiplex PCR; TCRdb keeps only in-frame clonotypes and omits some of them. The sample includes under 30,000 clones, roughly three quarters of them seen just once. The junction had 10 bases not matched to a gene; V was cut back by 4 bases and J by 6 bases. Germline V lookup: CDR1 SGHNT, CDR2 YYREEE (reference sequence). This CDR3 region has 17 residues. Expansion with viral peptide pools was applied to antigen-specific CD4+ T cells by the ViraFEST assay prior to sequencing. Once cultured for more than nine days, the cells underwent separation to obtain CD4+ T cells. In the vaccine recipients, nucleocapsid antibodies were negative and there was no prior SARS-CoV-2 infection. Cultures had half their medium replaced with IL-2 medium on days 3 and 7. Regarding this clone: The antigen is not known.

The chain links TRBV5-4 to TRBJ2-1, with 13 bases lining up with TRBD2. The sample here was CD4+ T cells from PBMCs cultured with HCoV-NL63 spike peptides, taken before COVID-19 vaccination. This receptor was obtained from a human donor who received a COVID-19 vaccine. CDR3 amino acids: CASSRTSGGAYFNEQFF. CDR3 nucleotide sequence: TGTGCCAGCAGCCGCACTAGCGGGGGGGCCTATTTCAATGAGCAGTTCTTC. Filled out from reference TRBV5-4 and TRBJ2-1, the complete variable domain reads ETGVTQSPTHLIKTRGQQVTLRCSSQSGHNTVSWYQQALGQGPQFIFQYYREEENGRGNFPPRFSGLQFPNYSSELNVNALELDDSALYLCASSRTSGGAYFNEQFFGPGTRLTVL.